The entry below gives a single T cell receptor (beta chain) sequence along with its context. Its matching antigen is unknown. Germline V lookup: CDR1 LNHNV, CDR2 YYDKDF (reference sequence). Trimming shortened V by 1 base and J by 5 bases, and 6 bases separated the two germline ends. The CDR3 has 13 amino acids. These data come from a study of beta chain features in type 1 diabetes. Study-wide results and caveats: Moderate yet significant TCRB CDR3 shortening was seen in Type 1 diabetes patients in all four CD4+ subsets.

One heparinised draw of blood, averaging approximately 110 mL, came from each donor. Each of the CD4+ naive, central memory, regulatory and stem cell-like memory populations was sorted via CD45RO/CCR7/CD25/CD127/CD95/CD27. Isolated RNA was reverse transcribed in full, so expressed TCRB transcripts were sequenced. Reads from naive, central memory and regulatory T cell samples averaged roughly 3.6 million. Sequencing used immunoSEQ multiplex PCR; TCRdb keeps in-frame clones, though not all of them. The data hold 300,000 to 350,000 clones, with about 13% observed a single time. Sequenced material: naive CD4+ T cells from blood. The chain joins TRBV15 to TRBJ2-1; D gene ambiguous. The receptor comes from a woman aged 18-30 years with type 1 diabetes. This CDR3 is CATSRAIHNEQFF. CDR3 DNA sequence: TGTGCCACCAGCAGAGCTATCCACAATGAGCAGTTCTTC.